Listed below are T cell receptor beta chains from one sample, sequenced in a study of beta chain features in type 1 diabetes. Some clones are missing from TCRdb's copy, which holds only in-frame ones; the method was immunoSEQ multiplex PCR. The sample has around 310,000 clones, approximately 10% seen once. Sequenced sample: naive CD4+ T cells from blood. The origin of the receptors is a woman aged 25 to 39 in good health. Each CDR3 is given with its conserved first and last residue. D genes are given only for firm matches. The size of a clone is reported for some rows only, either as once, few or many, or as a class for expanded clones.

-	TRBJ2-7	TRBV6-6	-	TGTGCCAGCAGACCCGGACAGTCCTCCTACGAGCAGTACTTC	CASRPGQSSYEQYF
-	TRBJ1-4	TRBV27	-	TGTGCCAGCAGTTTAATCCCGGGACTGAATGAAAAACTGTTTTTT	CASSLIPGLNEKLFF
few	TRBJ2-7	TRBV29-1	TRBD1	TGCAGCGTTGAAAGGACAGGGGGGGCCTACGAGCAGTACTTC	CSVERTGGAYEQYF
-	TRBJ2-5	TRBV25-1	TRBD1	TGTGCCAGCCAGGGGGCGAGTGAGACCCAGTACTTC	CASQGASETQYF
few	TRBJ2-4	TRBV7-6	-	TGTGCCAGCAGCTTATATGGCACCGAAAACATTCAGTACTTC	CASSLYGTENIQYF
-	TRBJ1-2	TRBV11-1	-	TGTGCCAGCAGCTTGGACAGCAACTATGGCTACACCTTC	CASSLDSNYGYTF
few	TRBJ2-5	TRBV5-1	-	TGCGCCAGCAGCCTCTCAGACAGGCAAGAGACCCAGTACTTC	CASSLSDRQETQYF
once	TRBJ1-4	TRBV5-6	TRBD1	TGTGCCAGCAGTCATAAACAGGGGGCGCGACCTAATGAAAAACTGTTTTTT	CASSHKQGARPNEKLFF
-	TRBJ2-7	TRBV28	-	TGTGCCAGCAGCCCTCGGAGGGCGGGATTCTACGAGCAGTACTTC	CASSPRRAGFYEQYF
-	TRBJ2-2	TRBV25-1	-	TGTGCCAGCAGTGTCGACTGGGGGGAGGTCACCGGGGAGCTGTTTTTT	CASSVDWGEVTGELFF
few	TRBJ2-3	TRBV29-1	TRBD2	TGCAAGAGAAAGAGGCGGGAGGACAACACAGATACGCAGTATTTT	CKRKRREDNTDTQYF
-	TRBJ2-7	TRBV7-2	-	TGTGCCAGCAGCGCGACACGTCTCGACGAGCAGTACTTC	CASSATRLDEQYF
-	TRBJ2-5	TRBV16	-	TGTGCCAGCAGCCCGCTAGATCAAGAGACCCAGTACTTC	CASSPLDQETQYF
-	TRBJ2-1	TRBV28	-	TGTGCCAGCAGTTTCGAAGGTATGGTTACGGGTGAGCAGTTCTTC	CASSFEGMVTGEQFF
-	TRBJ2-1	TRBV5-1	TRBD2	TGCGCCAGCAGCTTGGCTAGCGGGATCAATGAGCAGTTCTTC	CASSLASGINEQFF
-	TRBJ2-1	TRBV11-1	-	TGTGCCAGGTTTGAGGGGGTCAATGAGCAGTTCTTC	CARFEGVNEQFF
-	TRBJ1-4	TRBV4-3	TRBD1	TGCGCCAGCAGCCAAGGCAGGGGGCTAGGCGCTAATGAAAAACTGTTTTTT	CASSQGRGLGANEKLFF
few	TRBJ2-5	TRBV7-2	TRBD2	TGTGCCAGCAGCGTAGCGCCCCAGACGATAATAGCGGGAGGCCAAGAGACCCAGTACTTC	CASSVAPQTIIAGGQETQYF
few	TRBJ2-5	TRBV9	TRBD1	TGTGCCAGCAGCGTAGCTACGGCCTCAGGGGGCGCCGGGGAGACCCAGTACTTC	CASSVATASGGAGETQYF
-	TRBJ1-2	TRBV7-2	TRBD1	TGTGCCAGCAGCCAAGAGGGACAGGACGGTGGCTACACCTTC	CASSQEGQDGGYTF
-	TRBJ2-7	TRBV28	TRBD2	TGTGCCAGCAGCGCTTTTTCGGGGGCGGGAGGAGCCTACGAGCAGTACTTC	CASSAFSGAGGAYEQYF
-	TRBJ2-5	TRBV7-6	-	TGTGCCAGCAGCCCTAACGCGGGTCCCCAAGAGACCCAGTACTTC	CASSPNAGPQETQYF
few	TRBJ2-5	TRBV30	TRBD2	TGTGCCCGGGGGGGGCTACGTCAAGAGACCCAGTACTTC	CARGGLRQETQYF
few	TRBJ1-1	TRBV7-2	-	TGTGCCAGCAGCTTTGACAGTCTCAACACTGAAGCTTTCTTT	CASSFDSLNTEAFF
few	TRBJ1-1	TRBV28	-	TGTGCCAGCAGACAGGGTGGGTCTCTCACTGAAGCTTTCTTT	CASRQGGSLTEAFF
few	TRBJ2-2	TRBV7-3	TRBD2	TGTGCCAGCAGCTTATCGGCGGGAGGTACCACCGGGGAGCTGTTTTTT	CASSLSAGGTTGELFF
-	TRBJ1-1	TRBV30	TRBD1	TGTGCCTGGAGTGTGCGGAGGGGACAGGGGGGGACTGAAGCTTTCTTT	CAWSVRRGQGGTEAFF
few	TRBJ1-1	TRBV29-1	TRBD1	TGCAGCGTTGAAATAAGGACAGGGGTGAACACTGAAGCTTTCTTT	CSVEIRTGVNTEAFF
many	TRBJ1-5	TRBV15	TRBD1	TGTGCCACCAGCATGTGGACAGGGCCCAATCAGCCCCAGCATTTT	CATSMWTGPNQPQHF
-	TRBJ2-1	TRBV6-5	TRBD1	TGTGCCAGCAGAATACAGGGGGGACCCGGGAAGCAGTTCTTC	CASRIQGGPGKQFF
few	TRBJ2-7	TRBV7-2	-	TGTGCCAGCAGTCCCGGACAGTCCTGGTACGAGCAGTACTTC	CASSPGQSWYEQYF
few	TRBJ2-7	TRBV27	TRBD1	TGTGCCAGCACCGGGACAGGGGTCCACGAGCAGTACTTC	CASTGTGVHEQYF
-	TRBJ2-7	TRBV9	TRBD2	TGTGCCAGCAGCGGAGCGGGAACCCCCTACGAGCAGTACTTC	CASSGAGTPYEQYF
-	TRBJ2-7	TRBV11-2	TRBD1	TGTGCCAGCAGCTTATACAGGGGCATCCCCTACGAGCAGTACTTC	CASSLYRGIPYEQYF
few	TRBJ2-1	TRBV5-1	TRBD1	TGCGCCAGCAGCTTGGCACAGGGGAGCTACAATGAGCAGTTCTTC	CASSLAQGSYNEQFF
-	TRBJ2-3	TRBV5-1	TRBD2	TGCGCCAGCAGCATCGGGACTAGCGGAGATACGCAGTATTTT	CASSIGTSGDTQYF
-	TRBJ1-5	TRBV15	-	TGTGCCACCAGCAGAGACTACAGGGATAGCAATCAGCCCCAGCATTTT	CATSRDYRDSNQPQHF
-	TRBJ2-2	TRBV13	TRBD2	TGTGCCAGCAGCTTAGTGATTGACAGCGGGAGGGGCACCGGGGAGCTGTTTTTT	CASSLVIDSGRGTGELFF
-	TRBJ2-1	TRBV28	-	TGTGCCAGCAGTTTACCCGGACTCCAATCCTACAATGAGCAGTTCTTC	CASSLPGLQSYNEQFF
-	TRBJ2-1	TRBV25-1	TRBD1	TGTGCCAGCAGCCGACAGGGTACCTACAATGAGCAGTTCTTC	CASSRQGTYNEQFF
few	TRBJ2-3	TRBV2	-	TGTGCCAGCAGTGACCGAGGTTTTGGTACGCAGTATTTT	CASSDRGFGTQYF
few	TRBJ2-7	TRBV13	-	TGTGCCAGCAGCTTTTCGAACAGCGGTACCTACGAGCAGTACTTC	CASSFSNSGTYEQYF
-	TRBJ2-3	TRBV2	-	TGTGCCAGCAGTCAGAGGGGGAGTGGGACAGATACGCAGTATTTT	CASSQRGSGTDTQYF
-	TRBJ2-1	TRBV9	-	TGTGCCAGCAGCGTAGATCTGCGAAGCTCCTACAATGAGCAGTTCTTC	CASSVDLRSSYNEQFF
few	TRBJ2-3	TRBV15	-	TGTGCCACCAGCAGAGGCGCGGATACGCAGTATTTT	CATSRGADTQYF
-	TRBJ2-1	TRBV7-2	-	TGTGCCAGCAGCTTAGGACTAATCGGCACATTTAGTGAGCAGTTCTTC	CASSLGLIGTFSEQFF
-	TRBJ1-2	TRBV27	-	TGTGCCAGCAGAGCCCAGGGTGTTTGGCCGGGCTACACCTTC	CASRAQGVWPGYTF
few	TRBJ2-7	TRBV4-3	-	TGCGCCAGCAGCCAAGATAACTTCTCCTACGAGCAGTACTTC	CASSQDNFSYEQYF
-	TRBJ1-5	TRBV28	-	TGTGCCAGCAGTTTATATGGGGGCGGGTTAACCCAGCATTTT	CASSLYGGGLTQHF
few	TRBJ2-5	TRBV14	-	TGTGCCAGCAGCCCGAGGGGGATTGAGACCCAGTACTTC	CASSPRGIETQYF
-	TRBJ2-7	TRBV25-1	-	TGTGCCAGCAGTGAAACCCCAGGGTGGGAGCAGTACTTC	CASSETPGWEQYF
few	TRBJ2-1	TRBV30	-	TGTGCCTGGAGTGTACCGGGAGTATTGAATGAGCAGTTCTTC	CAWSVPGVLNEQFF
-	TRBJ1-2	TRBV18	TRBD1	TGTGCCAGCTCTCTACAGGGGGACTATGGCTACACCTTC	CASSLQGDYGYTF
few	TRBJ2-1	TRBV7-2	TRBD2	TGTGCCAGCAGCTTAGCTGGGACTAGCGCTTACAATGAGCAGTTCTTC	CASSLAGTSAYNEQFF
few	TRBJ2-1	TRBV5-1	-	TGCGCCAGCAGCTTGGGGGCAGACAATGAGCAGTTCTTC	CASSLGADNEQFF
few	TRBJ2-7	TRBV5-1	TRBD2	TGCGCCAGCAGCTTAGCGGGGGAAATACCCTACGAGCAGTACTTC	CASSLAGEIPYEQYF
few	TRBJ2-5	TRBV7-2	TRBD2	TGTGCCAGCAGCTTAGTGGCGGGGGAGGGGGAGACCCAGTACTTC	CASSLVAGEGETQYF
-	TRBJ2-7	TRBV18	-	TGTGCCAGCTCACAAACTAGAAACGAGCAGTACTTC	CASSQTRNEQYF
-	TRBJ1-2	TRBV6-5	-	TGTGCCAGCAGTTACTCAAGCGATGAGGCAGTAGGTGGCTACACCTTC	CASSYSSDEAVGGYTF